This T cell receptor (beta chain) was recovered during a study of T cells in localized non-small cell lung cancer. Findings and caveats of the study: Adjacent uninvolved lung had the highest clonality, suggesting focused antigen responses. Out of the top 100 tumor clones, a median around 57 were seen in adjacent lung.

As regards this clone: Its antigen is not identified.

V was shortened by 5 bases and J by 8 bases, with 12 bases between the two germline ends. There are 12 residues in the CDR3. Germline assignment: CDR1 MNHEY and CDR2 SVGAGI. The assay was immunoSEQ multiplex PCR, and TCRdb's table has in-frame clones only and misses some. Of roughly 30,000 clones in the sample, approximately 90% were seen once. The source of this sequence is a man aged 35 to 69 with stage II lung adenocarcinoma. Source: PBMCs, taken before any cancer treatment. V gene TRBV6-5 combines with J gene TRBJ1-2; no definite D call. CDR3 sequence (DNA): TGTGCCAGCAGTGAGTCAGGTTGGGGCTACACCTTC. Its protein product is CASSESGWGYTF.